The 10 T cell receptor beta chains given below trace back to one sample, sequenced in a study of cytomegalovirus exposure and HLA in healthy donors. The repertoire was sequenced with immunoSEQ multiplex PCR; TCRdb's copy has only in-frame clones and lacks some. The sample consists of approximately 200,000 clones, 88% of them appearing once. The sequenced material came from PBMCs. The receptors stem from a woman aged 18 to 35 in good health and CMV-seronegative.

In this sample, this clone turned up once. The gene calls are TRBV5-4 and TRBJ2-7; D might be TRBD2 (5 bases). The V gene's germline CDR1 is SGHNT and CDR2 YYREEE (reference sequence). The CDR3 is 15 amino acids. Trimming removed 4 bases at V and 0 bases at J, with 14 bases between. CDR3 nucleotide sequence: TGTGCCAGCAGCGTCAAAGAGGGCCACTCCTACGAGCAGTACTTC. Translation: CASSVKEGHSYEQYF.

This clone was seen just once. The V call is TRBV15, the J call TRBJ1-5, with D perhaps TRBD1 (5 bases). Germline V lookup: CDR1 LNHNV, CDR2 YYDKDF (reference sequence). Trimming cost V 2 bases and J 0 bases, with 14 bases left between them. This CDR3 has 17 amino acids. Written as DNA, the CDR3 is TGTGCCACCAGCAGACCCCTTGGGGACTTTAGCAATCAGCCCCAGCATTTT. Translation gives CATSRPLGDFSNQPQHF.

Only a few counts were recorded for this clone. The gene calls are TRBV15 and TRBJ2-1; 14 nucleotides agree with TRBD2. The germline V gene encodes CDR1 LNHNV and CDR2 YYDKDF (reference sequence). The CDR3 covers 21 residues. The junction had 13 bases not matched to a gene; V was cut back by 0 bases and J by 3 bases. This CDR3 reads CATSRDPGTSGSRYSYNEQFF. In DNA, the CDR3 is TGTGCCACCAGCAGAGATCCTGGGACTAGCGGGAGTAGATATAGCTACAATGAGCAGTTCTTC.

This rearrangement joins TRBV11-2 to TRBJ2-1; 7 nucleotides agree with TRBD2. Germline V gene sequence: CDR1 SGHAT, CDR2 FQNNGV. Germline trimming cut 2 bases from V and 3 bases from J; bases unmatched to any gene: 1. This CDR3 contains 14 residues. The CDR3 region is CASSLLAVYNEQFF. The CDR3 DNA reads TGTGCCAGCAGCTTACTAGCGGTCTACAATGAGCAGTTCTTC.

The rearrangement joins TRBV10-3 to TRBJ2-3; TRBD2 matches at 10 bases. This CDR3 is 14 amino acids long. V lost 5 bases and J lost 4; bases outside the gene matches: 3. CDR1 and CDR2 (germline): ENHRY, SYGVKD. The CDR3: CAISSGRASDTQYF. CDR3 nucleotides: TGTGCCATCAGTAGCGGGAGGGCCTCAGATACGCAGTATTTT.

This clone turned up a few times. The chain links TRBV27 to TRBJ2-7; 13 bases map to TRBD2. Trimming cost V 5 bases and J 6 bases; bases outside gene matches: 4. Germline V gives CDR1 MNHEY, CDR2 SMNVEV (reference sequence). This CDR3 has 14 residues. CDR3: CASSGLAGASEQYF. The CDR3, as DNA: TGTGCCAGCAGTGGACTAGCGGGAGCAAGCGAGCAGTACTTC.

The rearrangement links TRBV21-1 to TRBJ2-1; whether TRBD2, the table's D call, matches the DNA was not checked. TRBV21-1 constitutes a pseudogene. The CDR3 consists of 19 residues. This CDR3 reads CASSKRTRREVFDAYEQFF. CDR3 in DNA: TGTGCCAGCAGCAAGAGGACCCGGCGGGAGGTTTTCGATGCGTATGAGCAGTTCTTC.

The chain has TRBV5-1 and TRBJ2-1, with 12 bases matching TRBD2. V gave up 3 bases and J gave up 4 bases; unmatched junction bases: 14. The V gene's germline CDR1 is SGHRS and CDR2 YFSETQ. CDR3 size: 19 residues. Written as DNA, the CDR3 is TGCGCCAGCAGCTCACAAGGACTAGCGGGAACACTACTTTACAATGAGCAGTTCTTC. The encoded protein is CASSSQGLAGTLLYNEQFF.

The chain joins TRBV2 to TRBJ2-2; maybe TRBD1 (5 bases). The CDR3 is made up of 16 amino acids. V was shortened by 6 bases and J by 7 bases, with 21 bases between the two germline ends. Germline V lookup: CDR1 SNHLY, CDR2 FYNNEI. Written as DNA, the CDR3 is TGTGCCAGCAGCTTCAGGGCCCCGAGGTCAGGCGGGGAGCTGTTTTTT. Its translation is CASSFRAPRSGGELFF.

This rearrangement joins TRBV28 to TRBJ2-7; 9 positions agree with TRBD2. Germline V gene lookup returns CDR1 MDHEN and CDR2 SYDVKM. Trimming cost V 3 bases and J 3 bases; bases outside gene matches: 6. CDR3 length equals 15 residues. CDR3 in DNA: TGTGCCAGCAGTTTCTCTAGCGGGACACTCTACGAGCAGTACTTC. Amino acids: CASSFSSGTLYEQYF.